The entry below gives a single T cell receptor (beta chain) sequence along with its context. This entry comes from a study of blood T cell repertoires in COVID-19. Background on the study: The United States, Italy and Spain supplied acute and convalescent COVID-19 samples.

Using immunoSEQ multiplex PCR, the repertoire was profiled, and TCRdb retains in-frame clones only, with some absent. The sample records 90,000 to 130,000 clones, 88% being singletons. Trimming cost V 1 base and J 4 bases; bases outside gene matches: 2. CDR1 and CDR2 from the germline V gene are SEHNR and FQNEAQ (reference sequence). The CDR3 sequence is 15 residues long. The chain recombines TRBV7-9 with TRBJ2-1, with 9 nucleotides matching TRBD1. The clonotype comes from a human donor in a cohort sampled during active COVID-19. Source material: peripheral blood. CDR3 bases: TGTGCCAGCAGCTTAGGACAGGGGGAATACAATGAGCAGTTCTTC. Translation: CASSLGQGEYNEQFF.